This T cell receptor (beta chain) stems from a study of OX40 agonist ivuxolimab in advanced cancers. For the study at large: Clinicians treated patients with ivuxolimab, an agonistic anti-OX40 (CD134) antibody. Partial responses occurred in three patients (one hepatocellular carcinoma, two cutaneous melanoma). Hepatocellular carcinoma, melanoma, renal cell or head and neck cancer affected the dose-escalation patients. Study-wide results and limits: CD8+ T cells were the subset that, on average, had more expanded clones than CD4+.

This clone was detected a few times. What it binds is unknown. CDR1 is KGHSH and CDR2 is LQKENI in the germline V gene. Trimming cost V 5 bases and J 4 bases; bases outside gene matches: 4. The CDR3 is made up of 13 amino acids. Clones were read by immunoSEQ multiplex PCR, and TCRdb kept only the in-frame ones, dropping some. Altogether some 70,000 clones are present, about four fifths being singletons, with the ten largest covering about 1.2%. The chain links TRBV18 to TRBJ2-5, with 7 positions matching TRBD1. The clonotype originates from an adult with an advanced solid tumor such as melanoma, head and neck, liver or kidney cancer. The sample in question was CD4+ or CD8+ T cells sorted from blood, obtained in a trial of the OX40 agonist ivuxolimab. DNA of the CDR3: TGTGCCAGCTCAGACAGGGATCGAGAGACCCAGTACTTC. Amino acid sequence: CASSDRDRETQYF.